The following is a T cell receptor beta chain sequence with its context. Its antigen is unidentified. The sample is drawn from a study of radiotherapy plus CTLA-4 blockade in lung cancer. Germline CDR1 reads SQVTM; CDR2 reads ANQGSEA. The V and J ends lost 6 bases and 0 bases, in that order; junction bases with no gene match: 5. This CDR3 comprises 14 residues. Points from the study as a whole: Blood saw expansion of tumor-derived TCR clones after radiotherapy plus ipilimumab. Among reported predictors of response, early blood T cell clone dynamics with interferon-beta performed best.

Sequenced by immunoSEQ multiplex PCR; TCRdb stores in-frame clones only, minus some. In the table there are over 85,000 clones, roughly 74% of which are singletons. The sample here was peripheral blood, taken from a patient treated with radiotherapy plus ipilimumab. The chain employs TRBV29-1 and TRBJ1-3, with 7 nucleotides matching TRBD1. The receptor was derived from a human donor with non-small cell lung cancer who had a partial response to radiotherapy plus ipilimumab. Some clones in this sample may be carry-over from other donors' samples. This chain's CDR3 is CSVGDSYSGNTIYF. CDR3 coding DNA: TGCAGCGTAGGGGACAGTTACTCTGGAAACACCATATATTTT.